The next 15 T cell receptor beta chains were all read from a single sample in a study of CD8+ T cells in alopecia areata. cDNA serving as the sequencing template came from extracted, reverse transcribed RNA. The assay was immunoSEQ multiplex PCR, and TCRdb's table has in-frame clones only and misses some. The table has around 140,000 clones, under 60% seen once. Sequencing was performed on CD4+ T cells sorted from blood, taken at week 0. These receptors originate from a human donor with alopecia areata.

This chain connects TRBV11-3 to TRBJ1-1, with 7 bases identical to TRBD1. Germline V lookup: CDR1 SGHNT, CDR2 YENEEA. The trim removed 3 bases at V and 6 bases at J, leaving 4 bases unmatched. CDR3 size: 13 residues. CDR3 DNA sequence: TGTGCCAGCAGCTTCCCGACAGGGTCTGAAGCTTTCTTT. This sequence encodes CASSFPTGSEAFF.

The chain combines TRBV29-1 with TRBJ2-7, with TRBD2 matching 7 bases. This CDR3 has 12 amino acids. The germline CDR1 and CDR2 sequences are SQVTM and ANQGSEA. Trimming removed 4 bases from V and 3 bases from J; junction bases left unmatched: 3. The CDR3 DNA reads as TGCAGCGTTGCTGGGGGGGGCTACGAGCAGTACTTC. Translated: CSVAGGGYEQYF.

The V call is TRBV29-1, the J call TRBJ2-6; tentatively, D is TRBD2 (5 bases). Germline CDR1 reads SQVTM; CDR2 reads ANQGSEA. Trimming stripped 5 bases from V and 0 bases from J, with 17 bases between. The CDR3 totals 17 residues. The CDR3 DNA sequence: TGCAGCGTTCTGCCTTTCTTTGGGAGCTCTGGGGCCAACGTCCTGACTTTC. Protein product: CSVLPFFGSSGANVLTF.

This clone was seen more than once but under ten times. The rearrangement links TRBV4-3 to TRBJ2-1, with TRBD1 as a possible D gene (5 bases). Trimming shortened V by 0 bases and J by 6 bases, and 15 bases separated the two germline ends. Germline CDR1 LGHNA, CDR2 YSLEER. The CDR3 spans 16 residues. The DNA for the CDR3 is TGCGCCAGCAGCCAAGATTGGGCAGGGTGGCTCAATGAGCAGTTCTTC. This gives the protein CASSQDWAGWLNEQFF.

The CDR3 sequence is CASSPDRQETQYF. In DNA, the CDR3 is TGTGCCAGCTCACCGGACAGGCAAGAGACCCAGTACTTC. This chain connects TRBV18 to TRBJ2-5, with 7 bases lining up with TRBD1. The CDR3 sequence is 13 residues long. The trim removed 3 bases at V and 2 bases at J, leaving 0 bases unmatched. Germline-derived CDR1 and CDR2 are KGHSH and LQKENI. Together with reference TRBV18 and TRBJ2-5, the CDR3 gives the full variable domain: NAGVMQNPRHLVRRRGQEARLRCSPMKGHSHVYWYRQLPEEGLKFMVYLQKENIIDESGMPKERFSAEFPKEGPSILRIQQVVRGDSAAYFCASSPDRQETQYFGPGTRLLVL.

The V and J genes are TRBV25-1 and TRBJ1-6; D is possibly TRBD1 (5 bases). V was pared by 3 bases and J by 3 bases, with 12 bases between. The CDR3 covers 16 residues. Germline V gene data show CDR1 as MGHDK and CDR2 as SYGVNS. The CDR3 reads CASSDSGLRYNSPLHF. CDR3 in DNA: TGTGCCAGCAGTGATTCGGGACTCCGCTATAATTCACCCCTCCACTTT.

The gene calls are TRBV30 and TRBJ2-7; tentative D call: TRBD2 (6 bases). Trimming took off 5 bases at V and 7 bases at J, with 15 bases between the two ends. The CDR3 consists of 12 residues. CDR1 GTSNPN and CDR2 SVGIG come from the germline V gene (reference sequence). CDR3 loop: CAWEVGTGEQYF. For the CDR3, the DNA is TGTGCCTGGGAGGTGGGGACTGGGGAGCAGTACTTC.

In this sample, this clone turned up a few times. The CDR3 region is CAWSPTEEAFF. CDR3 DNA sequence: TGTGCCTGGAGCCCTACCGAGGAAGCTTTCTTT. The chain has TRBV30 and TRBJ1-1, with D unclear. Deletions cut 3 bases from V and 8 bases from J, with 10 bases between. The CDR3 covers 11 residues. Germline CDR1 is GTSNPN and CDR2 is SVGIG (reference sequence).

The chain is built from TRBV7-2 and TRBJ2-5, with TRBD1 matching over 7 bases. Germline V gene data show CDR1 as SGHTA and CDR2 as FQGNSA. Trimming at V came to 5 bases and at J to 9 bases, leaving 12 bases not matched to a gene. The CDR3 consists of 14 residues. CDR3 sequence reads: CASSGRTGPSSQYF. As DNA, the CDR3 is TGTGCCAGCAGCGGCCGGACAGGACCGTCGTCCCAGTACTTC.

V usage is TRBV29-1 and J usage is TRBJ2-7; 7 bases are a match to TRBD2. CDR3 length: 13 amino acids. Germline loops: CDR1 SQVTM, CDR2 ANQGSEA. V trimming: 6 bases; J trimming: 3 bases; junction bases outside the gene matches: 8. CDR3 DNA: TGCAGCGTCAGACACGGCGGGAGCTACGAGCAGTACTTC. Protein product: CSVRHGGSYEQYF.

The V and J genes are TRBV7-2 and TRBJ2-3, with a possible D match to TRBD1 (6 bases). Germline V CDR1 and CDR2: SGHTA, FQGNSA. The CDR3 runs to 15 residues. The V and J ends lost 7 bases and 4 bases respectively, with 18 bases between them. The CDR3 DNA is TGTGCCAGCACCACCAGCCAGGGGTTCTCAGATACGCAGTATTTT. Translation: CASTTSQGFSDTQYF.

The CDR3 DNA reads as TGTGCCAGCAGATCCGGGACTAGCGGGGGCAATGAGCAGTTCTTC. The encoded protein is CASRSGTSGGNEQFF. The V gene is TRBV6-5, the J gene TRBJ2-1; 14 bases agree with TRBD2. This CDR3 comprises 15 residues. The junction had 4 bases not matched to a gene; V was cut back by 6 bases and J by 6 bases. Germline V gene lookup returns CDR1 MNHEY and CDR2 SVGAGI.

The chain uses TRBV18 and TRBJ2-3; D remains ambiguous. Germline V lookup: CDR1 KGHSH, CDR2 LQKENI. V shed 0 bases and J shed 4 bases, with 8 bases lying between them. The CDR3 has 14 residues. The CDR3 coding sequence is TGTGCCAGCTCACCACCGAGTCGCCCAGATACGCAGTATTTT. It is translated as CASSPPSRPDTQYF.

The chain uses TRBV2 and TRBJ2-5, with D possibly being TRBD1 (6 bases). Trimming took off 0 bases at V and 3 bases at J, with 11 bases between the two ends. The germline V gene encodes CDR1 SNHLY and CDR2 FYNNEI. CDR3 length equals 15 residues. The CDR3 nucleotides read TGTGCCAGCAGTGAAGCCGGCAGGGGCGAAGAGACCCAGTACTTC. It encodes CASSEAGRGEETQYF.

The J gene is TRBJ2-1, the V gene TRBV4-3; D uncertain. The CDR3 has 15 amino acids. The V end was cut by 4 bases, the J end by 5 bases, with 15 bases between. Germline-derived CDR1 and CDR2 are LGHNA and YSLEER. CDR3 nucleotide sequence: TGCGCCAGCAGCCCCGGGCAAGTGAGAAACAATGAGCAGTTCTTC. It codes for CASSPGQVRNNEQFF.